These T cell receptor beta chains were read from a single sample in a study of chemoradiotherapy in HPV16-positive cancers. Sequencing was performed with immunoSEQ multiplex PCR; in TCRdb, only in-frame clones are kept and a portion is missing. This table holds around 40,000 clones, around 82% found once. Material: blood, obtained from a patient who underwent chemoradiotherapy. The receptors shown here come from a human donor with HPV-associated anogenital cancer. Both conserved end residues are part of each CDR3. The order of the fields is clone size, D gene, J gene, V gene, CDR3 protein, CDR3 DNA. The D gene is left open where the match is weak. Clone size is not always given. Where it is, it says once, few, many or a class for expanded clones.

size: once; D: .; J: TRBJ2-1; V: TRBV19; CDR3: CASSKGSQLTYNEQFF; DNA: TGTGCCAGTAGTAAAGGGAGTCAGCTTACCTACAATGAGCAGTTCTTC
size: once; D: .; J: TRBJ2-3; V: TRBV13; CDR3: CASSVRLTGSPSTDTQYF; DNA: TGTGCCAGCAGCGTAAGGCTGACCGGGTCCCCTAGCACAGATACGCAGTATTTT
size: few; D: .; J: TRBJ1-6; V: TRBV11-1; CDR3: CASRPGGIGSPLHF; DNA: TGTGCCAGCCGACCGGGCGGTATTGGGTCACCCCTCCACTTT
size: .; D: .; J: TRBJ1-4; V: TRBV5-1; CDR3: CASSFDWDEKLFF; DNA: TGCGCCAGCAGCTTCGACTGGGATGAAAAACTGTTTTTT
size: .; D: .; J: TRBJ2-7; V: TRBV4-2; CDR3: CASSRRVIGGGYEQYF; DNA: TGTGCCAGCAGCCGTAGAGTTATCGGGGGAGGCTACGAGCAGTACTTC
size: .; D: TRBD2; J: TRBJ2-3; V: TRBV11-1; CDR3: CASSTGLAGGPTDTQYF; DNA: TGTGCCAGCAGCACTGGACTAGCGGGGGGGCCTACAGATACGCAGTATTTT
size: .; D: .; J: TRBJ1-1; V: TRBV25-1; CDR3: CASSGGTARNTEAFF; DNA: TGTGCCAGCAGCGGGGGAACAGCCCGGAACACTGAAGCTTTCTTT
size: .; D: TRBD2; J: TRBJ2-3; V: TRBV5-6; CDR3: CASSPSGGRTHTQYF; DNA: TGTGCCAGCAGCCCTAGCGGGGGGCGCACACATACGCAGTATTTT
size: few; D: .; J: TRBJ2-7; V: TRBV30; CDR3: CAWSEGGLGYEQYF; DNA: TGTGCCTGGAGTGAGGGCGGGCTTGGATACGAGCAGTACTTC
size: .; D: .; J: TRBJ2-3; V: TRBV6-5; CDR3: CASSYLIGTDTQYF; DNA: TGTGCCAGCAGTTACCTTATAGGGACAGATACGCAGTATTTT
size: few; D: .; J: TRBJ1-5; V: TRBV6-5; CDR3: CASSLTGDQPQHF; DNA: TGTGCCAGCAGTTTAACAGGAGATCAGCCCCAGCATTTT
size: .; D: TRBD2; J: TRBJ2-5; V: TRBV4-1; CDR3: CASSALASGGFPETQYF; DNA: TGCGCCAGCAGCGCTCTAGCCTCGGGGGGGTTCCCAGAGACCCAGTACTTC
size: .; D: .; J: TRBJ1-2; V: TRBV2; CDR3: CASSRTSPPGYTF; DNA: TGTGCCAGCAGTAGGACTTCCCCACCGGGCTACACCTTC
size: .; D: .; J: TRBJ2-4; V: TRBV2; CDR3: CASSGQAKNIQYF; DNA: TGTGCCAGCAGTGGACAGGCGAAAAACATTCAGTACTTC
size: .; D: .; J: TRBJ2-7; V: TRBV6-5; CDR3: CASSPGQYEQYF; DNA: TGTGCCAGCAGTCCCGGACAGTACGAGCAGTACTTC
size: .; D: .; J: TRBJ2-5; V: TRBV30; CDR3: CAWSPGAGELETQYF; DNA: TGTGCCTGGAGTCCCGGGGCAGGTGAATTGGAGACCCAGTACTTC
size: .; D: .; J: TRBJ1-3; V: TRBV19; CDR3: CASSSSGAGNTIYF; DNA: TGTGCCAGTAGTTCCTCAGGGGCTGGAAACACCATATATTTT
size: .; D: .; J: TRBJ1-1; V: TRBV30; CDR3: CAWRLAGGTTEAFF; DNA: TGTGCCTGGAGGTTAGCCGGGGGGACCACTGAAGCTTTCTTT